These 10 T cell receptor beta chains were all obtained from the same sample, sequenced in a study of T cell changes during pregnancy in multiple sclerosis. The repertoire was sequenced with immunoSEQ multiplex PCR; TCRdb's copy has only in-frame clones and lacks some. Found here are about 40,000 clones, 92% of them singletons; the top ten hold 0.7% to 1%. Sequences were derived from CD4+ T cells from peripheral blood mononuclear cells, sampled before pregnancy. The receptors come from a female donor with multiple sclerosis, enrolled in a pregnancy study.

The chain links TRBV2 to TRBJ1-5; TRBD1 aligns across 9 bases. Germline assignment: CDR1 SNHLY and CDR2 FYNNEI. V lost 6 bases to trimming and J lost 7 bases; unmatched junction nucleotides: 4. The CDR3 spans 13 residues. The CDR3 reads CASRPGTGQPQHF. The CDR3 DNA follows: TGTGCCAGCAGACCGGGGACAGGGCAGCCCCAGCATTTT.

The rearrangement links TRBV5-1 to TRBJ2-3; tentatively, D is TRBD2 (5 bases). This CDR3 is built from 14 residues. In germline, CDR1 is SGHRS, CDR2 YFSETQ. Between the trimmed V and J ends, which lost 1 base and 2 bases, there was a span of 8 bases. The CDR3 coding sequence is TGCGCCAGCAGCTTGTCTAGCCCCACAGATACGCAGTATTTT. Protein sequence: CASSLSSPTDTQYF.

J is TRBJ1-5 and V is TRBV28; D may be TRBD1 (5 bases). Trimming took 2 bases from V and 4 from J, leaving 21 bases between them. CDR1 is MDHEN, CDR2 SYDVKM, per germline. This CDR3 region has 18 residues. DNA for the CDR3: TGTGCCAGCAGTTTAATTCAAGGAGGGGTGGCCCCTAATCAGCCCCAGCATTTT. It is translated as CASSLIQGGVAPNQPQHF.

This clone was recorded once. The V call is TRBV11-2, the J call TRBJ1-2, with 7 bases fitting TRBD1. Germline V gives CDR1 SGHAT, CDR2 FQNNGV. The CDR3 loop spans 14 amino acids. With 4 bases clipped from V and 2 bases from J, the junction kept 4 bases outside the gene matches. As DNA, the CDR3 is TGTGCCAGCAGCTCTGGACAGGTGAACTATGGCTACACCTTC. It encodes CASSSGQVNYGYTF.

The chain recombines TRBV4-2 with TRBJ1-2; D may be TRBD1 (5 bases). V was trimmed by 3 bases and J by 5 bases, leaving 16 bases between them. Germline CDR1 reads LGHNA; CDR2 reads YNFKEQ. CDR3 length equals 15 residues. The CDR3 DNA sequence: TGTGCCAGCAGCCAGGGGTCTGGGGCCCCGTATGGCTACACCTTC. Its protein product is CASSQGSGAPYGYTF.

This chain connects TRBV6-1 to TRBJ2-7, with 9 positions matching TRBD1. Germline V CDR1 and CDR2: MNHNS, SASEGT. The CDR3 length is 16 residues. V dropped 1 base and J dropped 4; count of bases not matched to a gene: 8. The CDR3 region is CASSEEATGGIYEQYF. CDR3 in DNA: TGTGCCAGCAGTGAAGAAGCGACAGGGGGTATTTACGAGCAGTACTTC.

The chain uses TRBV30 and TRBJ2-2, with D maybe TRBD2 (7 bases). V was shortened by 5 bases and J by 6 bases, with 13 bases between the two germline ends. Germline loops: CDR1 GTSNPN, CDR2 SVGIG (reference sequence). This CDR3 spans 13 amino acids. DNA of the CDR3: TGTGCCTGGCATAGGGGGGGGGCCGGGGAGCTGTTTTTT. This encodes CAWHRGGAGELFF.

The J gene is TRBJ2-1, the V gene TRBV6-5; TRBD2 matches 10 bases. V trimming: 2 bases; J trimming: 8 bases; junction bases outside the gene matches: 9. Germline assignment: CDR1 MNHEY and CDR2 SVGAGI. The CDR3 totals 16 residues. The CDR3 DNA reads TGTGCCAGCAGTTACCTCCTAGCGGGAGATTCTGATGAGCAGTTCTTC. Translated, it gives CASSYLLAGDSDEQFF.

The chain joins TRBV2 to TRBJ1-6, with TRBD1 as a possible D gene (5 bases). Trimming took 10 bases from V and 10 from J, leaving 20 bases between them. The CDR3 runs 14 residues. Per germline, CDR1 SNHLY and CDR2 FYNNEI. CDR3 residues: CAKGREGAGSPLHF. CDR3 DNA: TGTGCCAAGGGGAGGGAAGGGGCCGGGTCACCCCTCCACTTT.

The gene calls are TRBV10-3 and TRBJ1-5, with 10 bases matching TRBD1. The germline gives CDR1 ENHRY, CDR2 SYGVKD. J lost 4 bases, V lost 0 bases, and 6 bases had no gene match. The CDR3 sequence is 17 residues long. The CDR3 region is CAISESGQGRWNQPQHF. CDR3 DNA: TGTGCCATCAGTGAGTCGGGACAGGGGAGGTGGAATCAGCCCCAGCATTTT.